This is a list of T cell receptor beta chains from one sample in a study of OX40 agonist ivuxolimab in advanced cancers. Sequenced by immunoSEQ multiplex PCR; TCRdb stores in-frame clones only, minus some. The sample has more than 55,000 clones, roughly 85% seen once. This material consisted of CD4+ or CD8+ T cells sorted from blood, taken in a trial of the OX40 agonist ivuxolimab. All receptors come from an adult with an advanced solid tumor such as melanoma, head and neck, liver or kidney cancer. CDR3s include the opening cysteine and the closing phenylalanine or tryptophan. The D gene is left open where the match is weak. Rows may omit the clone size; those that give it use once, few, many or a size class.

j_call | clone_size | v_call | d_call | cdr3_nt | cdr3_aa
TRBJ2-3 | - | TRBV6-6 | - | TGTGCCATGCGACAGGACGACGGGGATACGCAGTATTTT | CAMRQDDGDTQYF
TRBJ2-7 | - | TRBV9 | TRBD1 | TGTGCCAGCAGCGTAACCAACAGGGGTATCGACGAGCAGTACTTC | CASSVTNRGIDEQYF
TRBJ1-1 | - | TRBV2 | - | TGTGCCAGCAGTCTCAGGGGTGAGGCTGAAGCTTTCTTT | CASSLRGEAEAFF
TRBJ1-1 | - | TRBV30 | - | TGTGCCCGGGGACAACCGAACACTGAAGCTTTCTTT | CARGQPNTEAFF
TRBJ1-5 | few | TRBV19 | TRBD1 | TGTGCCAGTAGTATGACAGGGACGGGTTATCAGCCCCAGCATTTT | CASSMTGTGYQPQHF
TRBJ1-4 | - | TRBV11-2 | - | TGTGCCAGCAGCTCGGGACGGAACAATGAAAAACTGTTTTTT | CASSSGRNNEKLFF
TRBJ2-1 | - | TRBV2 | TRBD2 | TGTGCCAGCACAGGGACTAGCGGGGTTACGGGGCAGTTCTTC | CASTGTSGVTGQFF
TRBJ1-2 | - | TRBV5-6 | TRBD1 | TGTGCCAGCAGCCCTAGACATGACAGGGACTATGGCTACACCTTC | CASSPRHDRDYGYTF
TRBJ1-2 | - | TRBV7-2 | TRBD1 | TGTGCCAGCAGCCAGGACAGGACATATGGCTACACCTTC | CASSQDRTYGYTF
TRBJ1-4 | - | TRBV29-1 | - | TGCAGCGTTATCAATCTTATGGGGACGGGACTGTTTTTT | CSVINLMGTGLFF
TRBJ1-5 | - | TRBV5-8 | - | TGTGCCAGCAGCTACGATCCCGGGACAAACAATCAGCCCCAGCATTTT | CASSYDPGTNNQPQHF
TRBJ1-1 | few | TRBV7-3 | - | TGTGCCAGCAGCTTAAGTTTAGGGGCAGAAGCTTTCTTT | CASSLSLGAEAFF
TRBJ1-2 | few | TRBV4-2 | - | TGTGCCAGCAGCCAAGATGATCAGTCCTATGGCTACACCTTC | CASSQDDQSYGYTF
TRBJ1-1 | - | TRBV5-8 | TRBD1 | TGTGCCAGCAGCTTGGCCTGGACAGGTTTGAACACTGAAGCTTTCTTT | CASSLAWTGLNTEAFF
TRBJ2-7 | - | TRBV6-5 | - | TGTGCCAGCAGTCGTGGGACGGGCCCCTACGAGCAGTACTTC | CASSRGTGPYEQYF
TRBJ2-5 | - | TRBV7-2 | TRBD1 | TGTGCCAGCAGCCCAACCCCCGCCCGGGACAGGAGTGGAGAGACCCAGTACTTC | CASSPTPARDRSGETQYF
TRBJ1-5 | - | TRBV7-2 | TRBD1 | TGTGCCAGCGTTCCCGGGACAGGGCGTCAGCCCCAGCATTTT | CASVPGTGRQPQHF
TRBJ2-3 | - | TRBV7-3 | - | TGTGCCAGCAGCTTATTGGGGGTTTCCACAGATACGCAGTATTTT | CASSLLGVSTDTQYF
TRBJ2-3 | - | TRBV15 | TRBD1 | TGTGCCACCAGCCGACAGGGCCTAAGCACAGATACGCAGTATTTT | CATSRQGLSTDTQYF
TRBJ1-5 | once | TRBV9 | - | TGTGCCAGCAGCGTAGGTGAGGGGAGCAATCAGCCCCAGCATTTT | CASSVGEGSNQPQHF
TRBJ2-2 | - | TRBV9 | TRBD1 | TGTGCCAGCAGCATAGGGGGCATTGGACAGGGTAACGCCGGGGAGCTGTTTTTT | CASSIGGIGQGNAGELFF
TRBJ2-3 | - | TRBV5-5 | - | TGTGCCAGCAGCTTGAGTCTAGAGGCAGATACGCAGTATTTT | CASSLSLEADTQYF
TRBJ1-1 | - | TRBV12-5 | - | TGTGCTAGTGGTTTGGGCGGAGGGGCAGCTTTCTTT | CASGLGGGAAFF
TRBJ1-4 | - | TRBV19 | - | TGTGCCAGTAGTGCTGGTGTGACTACTAATGAAAAACTGTTTTTT | CASSAGVTTNEKLFF
TRBJ1-1 | - | TRBV4-3 | - | TGCGCCAGCAGCCAAGAGGGACGGATGCAAGCTTTCTTT | CASSQEGRMQAFF
TRBJ2-5 | - | TRBV4-1 | TRBD2 | TGCGCCAGCAGCCAAGAGGGAGGGCCGGGGGAGACCCAGTACTTC | CASSQEGGPGETQYF
TRBJ1-1 | - | TRBV6-5 | - | TGTGCCAGCAGTTACTCGCAGGGAGGACAAGCTTTCTTT | CASSYSQGGQAFF
TRBJ2-5 | - | TRBV5-1 | TRBD2 | TGCGCCAGCATCAGGACTAGCGGGGGAAAAGAGACCCAGTACTTC | CASIRTSGGKETQYF
TRBJ2-7 | - | TRBV7-2 | TRBD1 | TGTGCCAGCAGCACCCAACAGGGGGTAGGCTACGAGCAGTACTTC | CASSTQQGVGYEQYF
TRBJ1-5 | - | TRBV15 | TRBD1 | TGTGCCACCAGCAGGGAAGGGGGCTGGTATCAGCCCCAGCATTTT | CATSREGGWYQPQHF
TRBJ1-4 | - | TRBV2 | - | TGTGCCAGCAGTGAAGAGGGAGAAAAACTGTTTTTT | CASSEEGEKLFF
TRBJ1-5 | - | TRBV28 | - | TGTGCCAGCAGCTCCGACAGCGAAGAGCAGCCCCAGCATTTT | CASSSDSEEQPQHF
TRBJ2-7 | - | TRBV6-6 | - | TGTGCCAGCAGTTTCTCGAGAGGGCAGTACTTC | CASSFSRGQYF
TRBJ1-1 | - | TRBV7-9 | TRBD1 | TGTGCCAGCAGCGCCCGACAGGGTACTGAAGCTTTCTTT | CASSARQGTEAFF
TRBJ2-7 | - | TRBV11-2 | TRBD1 | TGTGCCAGCAGCTTATTAGGGGACAGGGTCTACGAGCAGTACTTC | CASSLLGDRVYEQYF
TRBJ2-3 | - | TRBV12-5 | - | TGTGCTAGTGGTCTCGGGGGCTGGACAGATACGCAGTATTTT | CASGLGGWTDTQYF
TRBJ1-5 | - | TRBV7-9 | - | TGTGCCAGCAGCTTACAGGAGGGACAGCCCCAGCATTTT | CASSLQEGQPQHF
TRBJ2-7 | - | TRBV11-2 | TRBD1 | TGTGCCAGCAGCTTCCAGGACAGGGGTTCCTACGAGCAGTACTTC | CASSFQDRGSYEQYF
TRBJ2-2 | - | TRBV2 | - | TGTGCCAGCAGTGGGTACACCGGGGAGCTGTTTTTT | CASSGYTGELFF
TRBJ1-1 | - | TRBV25-1 | - | TGTGCCAGCAGAGGAACCTTTGAAGCTTTCTTT | CASRGTFEAFF